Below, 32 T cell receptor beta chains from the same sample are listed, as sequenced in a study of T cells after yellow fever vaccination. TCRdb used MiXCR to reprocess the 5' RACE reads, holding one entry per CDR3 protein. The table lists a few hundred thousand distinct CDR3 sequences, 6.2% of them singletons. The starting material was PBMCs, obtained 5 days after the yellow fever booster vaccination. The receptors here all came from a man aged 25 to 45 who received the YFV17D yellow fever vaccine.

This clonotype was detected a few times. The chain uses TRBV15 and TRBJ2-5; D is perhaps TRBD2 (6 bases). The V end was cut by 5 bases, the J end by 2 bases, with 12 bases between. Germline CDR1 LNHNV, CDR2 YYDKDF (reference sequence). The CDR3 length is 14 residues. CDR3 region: CATSPGTPQETQYF. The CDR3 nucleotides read TGTGCCACCAGCCCGGGGACTCCGCAAGAGACCCAGTACTTC.

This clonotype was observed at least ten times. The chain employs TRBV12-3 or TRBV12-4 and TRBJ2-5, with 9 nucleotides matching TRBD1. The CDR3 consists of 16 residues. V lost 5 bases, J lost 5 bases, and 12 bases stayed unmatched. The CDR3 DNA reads TGTGCCAGCAGTAGTAACAGGGGGCGAGTTTGGGAGACCCAGTACTTC. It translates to CASSSNRGRVWETQYF.

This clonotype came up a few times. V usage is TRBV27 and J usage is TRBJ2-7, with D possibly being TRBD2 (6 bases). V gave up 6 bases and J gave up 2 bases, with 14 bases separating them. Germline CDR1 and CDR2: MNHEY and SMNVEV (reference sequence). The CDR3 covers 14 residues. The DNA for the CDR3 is TGTGCCAGCAGGTATAGCGGTGGAGCCTACGAGCAGTACTTC. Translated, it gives CASRYSGGAYEQYF.

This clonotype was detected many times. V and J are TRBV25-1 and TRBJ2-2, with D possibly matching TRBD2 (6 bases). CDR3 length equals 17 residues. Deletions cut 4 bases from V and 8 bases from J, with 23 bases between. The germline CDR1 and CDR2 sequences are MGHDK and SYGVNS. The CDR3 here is CASSGVKAGKRPGELFF. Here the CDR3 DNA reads TGTGCCAGCAGTGGGGTAAAGGCGGGAAAGCGACCTGGGGAGCTGTTTTTT.

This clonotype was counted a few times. The CDR3 DNA reads TGTGCCAGCAGCCGGGCCGCCTTGGATACGCAGTATTTT. Amino acid sequence: CASSRAALDTQYF. The V gene is TRBV28, the J gene TRBJ2-3; no clear D gene. The CDR3 runs 13 residues. V was trimmed by 6 bases and J by 6 bases, leaving 13 bases between them. Germline V gene lookup returns CDR1 MDHEN and CDR2 SYDVKM. The variable domain in full, completed from reference TRBV28 and TRBJ2-3, reads DVKVTQSSRYLVKRTGEKVFLECVQDMDHENMFWYRQDPGLGLRLIYFSYDVKMKEKGDIPEGYSVSREKKERFSLILESASTNQTSMYLCASSRAALDTQYFGPGTRLTVL.

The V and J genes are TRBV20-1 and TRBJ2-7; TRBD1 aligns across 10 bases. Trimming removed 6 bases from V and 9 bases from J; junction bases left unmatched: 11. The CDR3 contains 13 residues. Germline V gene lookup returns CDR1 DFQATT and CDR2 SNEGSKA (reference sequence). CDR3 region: CSALRDRGPVQYF. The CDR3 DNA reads TGCAGTGCGCTCCGGGACAGGGGCCCCGTGCAGTACTTC.

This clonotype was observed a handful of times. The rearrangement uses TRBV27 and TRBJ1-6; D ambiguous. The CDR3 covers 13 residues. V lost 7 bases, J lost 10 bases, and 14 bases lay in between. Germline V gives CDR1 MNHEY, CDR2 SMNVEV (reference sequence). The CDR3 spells CASTYTLRSPLHF. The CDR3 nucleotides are TGTGCCAGCACTTATACTCTCCGGTCACCCCTCCACTTT.

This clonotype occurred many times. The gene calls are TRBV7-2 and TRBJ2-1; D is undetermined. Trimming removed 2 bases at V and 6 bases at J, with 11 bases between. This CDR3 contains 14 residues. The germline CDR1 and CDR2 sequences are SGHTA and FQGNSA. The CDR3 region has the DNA TGTGCCAGCAGCTTATCCCCTGGCCCCAATGAGCAGTTCTTC. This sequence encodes CASSLSPGPNEQFF.

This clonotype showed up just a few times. The CDR3 reads CAELTLGTSGTSGELFF. The CDR3 DNA reads as TGTGCCGAACTCACACTAGGAACTAGCGGGACTAGCGGGGAGCTGTTTTTT. The chain combines TRBV7-9 with TRBJ2-2, with TRBD2 matching over 10 bases. The germline V gene encodes CDR1 SEHNR and CDR2 FQNEAQ (reference sequence). The CDR3 has 17 residues. V lost 11 bases to trimming and J lost 7 bases; unmatched junction nucleotides: 19.

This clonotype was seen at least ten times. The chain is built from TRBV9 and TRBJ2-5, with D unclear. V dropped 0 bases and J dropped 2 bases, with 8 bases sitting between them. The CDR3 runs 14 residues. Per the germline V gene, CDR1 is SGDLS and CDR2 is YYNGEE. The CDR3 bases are TGTGCCAGCAGCGTAGGCATCCGACAAGAGACCCAGTACTTC. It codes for CASSVGIRQETQYF. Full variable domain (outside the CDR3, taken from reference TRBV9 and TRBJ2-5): DSGVTQTPKHLITATGQRVTLRCSPRSGDLSVYWYQQSLDQGLQFLIQYYNGEERAKGNILERFSAQQFPDLHSELNLSSLELGDSALYFCASSVGIRQETQYFGPGTRLLVL.

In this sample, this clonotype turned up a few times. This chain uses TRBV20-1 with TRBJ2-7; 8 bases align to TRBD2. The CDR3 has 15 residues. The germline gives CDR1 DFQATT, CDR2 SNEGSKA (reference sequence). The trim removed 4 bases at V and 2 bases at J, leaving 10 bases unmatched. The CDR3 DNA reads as TGCAGTGCTACCTCTCCGACTAGCGTAGCCTACGAGCAGTACTTC. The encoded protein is CSATSPTSVAYEQYF.

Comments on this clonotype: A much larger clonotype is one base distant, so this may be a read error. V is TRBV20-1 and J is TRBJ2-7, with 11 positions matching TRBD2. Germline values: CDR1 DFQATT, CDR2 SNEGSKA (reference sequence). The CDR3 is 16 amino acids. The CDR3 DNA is TGCAGTGCTAGAGATGGGCTAGCGGGAGGTGGGTACGAGCTGTACTTC. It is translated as CSARDGLAGGGYELYF.

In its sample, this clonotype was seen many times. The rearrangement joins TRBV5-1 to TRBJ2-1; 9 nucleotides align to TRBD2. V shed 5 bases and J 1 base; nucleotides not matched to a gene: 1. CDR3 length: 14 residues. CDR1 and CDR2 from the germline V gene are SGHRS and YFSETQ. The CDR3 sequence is CASRREGSYNEQFF. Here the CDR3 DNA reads TGCGCCAGCAGGCGGGAGGGTTCCTACAATGAGCAGTTCTTC.

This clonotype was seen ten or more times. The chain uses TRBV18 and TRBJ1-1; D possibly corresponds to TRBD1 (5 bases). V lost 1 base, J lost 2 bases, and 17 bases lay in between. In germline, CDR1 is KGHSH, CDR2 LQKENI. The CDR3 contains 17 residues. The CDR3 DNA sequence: TGTGCCAGCTCACCACAAGTGTTCGACAGCTCCAACACTGAAGCTTTCTTT. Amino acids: CASSPQVFDSSNTEAFF.

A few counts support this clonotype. In nucleotides, the CDR3 is TGTGCCAGCATGCCTCCTCGAGGAGGCCGGGAGACCCAGTACTTC. Protein: CASMPPRGGRETQYF. The J gene is TRBJ2-5, the V gene TRBV3-1; a possible D gene is TRBD2 (5 bases). Germline loops: CDR1 LGHDT, CDR2 YNNKEL (reference sequence). The CDR3 runs 15 residues. Trimming stripped 7 bases from V and 5 bases from J, with 20 bases between.

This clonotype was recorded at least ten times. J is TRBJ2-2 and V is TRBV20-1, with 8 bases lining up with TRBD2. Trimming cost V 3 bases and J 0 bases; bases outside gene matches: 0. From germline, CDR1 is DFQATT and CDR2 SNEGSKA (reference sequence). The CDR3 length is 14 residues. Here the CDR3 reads CSASSGANTGELFF. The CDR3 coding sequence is TGCAGTGCTAGTAGCGGGGCGAACACCGGGGAGCTGTTTTTT.

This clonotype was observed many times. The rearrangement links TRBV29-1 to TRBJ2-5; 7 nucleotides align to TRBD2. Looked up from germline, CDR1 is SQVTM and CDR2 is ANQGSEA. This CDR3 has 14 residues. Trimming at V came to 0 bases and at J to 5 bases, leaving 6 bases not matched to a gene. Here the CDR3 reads CSVEEGSAGETQYF. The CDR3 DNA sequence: TGCAGCGTTGAAGAGGGATCAGCGGGGGAGACCCAGTACTTC. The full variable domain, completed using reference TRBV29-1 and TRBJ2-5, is SAVISQKPSRDICQRGTSLTIQCQVDSQVTMMFWYRQQPGQSLTLIATANQGSEATYESGFVIDKFPISRPNLTFSTLTVSNMSPEDSSIYLCSVEEGSAGETQYFGPGTRLLVL.

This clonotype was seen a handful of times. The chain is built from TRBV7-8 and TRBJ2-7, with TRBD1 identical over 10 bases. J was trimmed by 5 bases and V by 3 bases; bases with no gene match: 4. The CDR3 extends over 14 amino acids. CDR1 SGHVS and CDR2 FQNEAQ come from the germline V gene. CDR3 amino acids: CASSLTGGLDEQYF. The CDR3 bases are TGTGCCAGCAGCTTGACAGGGGGCTTGGACGAGCAGTACTTC. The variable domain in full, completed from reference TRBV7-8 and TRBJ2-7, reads GAGVSQSPRYKVAKRGQDVALRCDPISGHVSLFWYQQALGQGPEFLTYFQNEAQLDKSGLPSDRFFAERPEGSVSTLKIQRTQQEDSAVYLCASSLTGGLDEQYFGPGTRLTVT.

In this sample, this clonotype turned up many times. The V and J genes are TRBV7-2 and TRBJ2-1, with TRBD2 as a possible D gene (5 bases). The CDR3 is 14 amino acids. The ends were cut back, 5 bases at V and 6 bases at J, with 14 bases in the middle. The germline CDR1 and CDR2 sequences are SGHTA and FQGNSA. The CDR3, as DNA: TGTGCCAGCAGCCCCGCTCCGGGGTTCAATGAGCAGTTCTTC. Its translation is CASSPAPGFNEQFF.

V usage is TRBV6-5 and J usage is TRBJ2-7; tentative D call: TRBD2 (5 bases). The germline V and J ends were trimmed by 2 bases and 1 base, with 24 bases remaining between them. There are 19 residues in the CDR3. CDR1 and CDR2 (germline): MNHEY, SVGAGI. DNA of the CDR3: TGTGCCAGCAGTTACCGAAATATAGCCCTCGGTGGAGGTTCCTACGAGCAGTACTTC. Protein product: CASSYRNIALGGGSYEQYF.

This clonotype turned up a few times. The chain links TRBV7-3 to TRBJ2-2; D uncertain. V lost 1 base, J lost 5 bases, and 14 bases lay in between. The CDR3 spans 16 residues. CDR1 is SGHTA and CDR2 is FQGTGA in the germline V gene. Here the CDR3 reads CASSLSLSEWTGELFF. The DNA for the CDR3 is TGTGCCAGCAGCTTAAGCCTGTCAGAGTGGACCGGGGAGCTGTTTTTT. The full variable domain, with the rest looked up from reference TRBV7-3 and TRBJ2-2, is GAGVSQTPSNKVTEKGKYVELRCDPISGHTALYWYRQSLGQGPEFLIYFQGTGAADDSGLPNDRFFAVRPEGSVSTLKIQRTERGDSAVYLCASSLSLSEWTGELFFGEGSRLTVL.

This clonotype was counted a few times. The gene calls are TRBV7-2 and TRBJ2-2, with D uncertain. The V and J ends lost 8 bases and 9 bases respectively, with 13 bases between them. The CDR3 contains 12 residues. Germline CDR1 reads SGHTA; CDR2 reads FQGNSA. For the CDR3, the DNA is TGTGCCAGCTCCCCTTCTGGGCGGGAGCTGTTTTTT. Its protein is CASSPSGRELFF.

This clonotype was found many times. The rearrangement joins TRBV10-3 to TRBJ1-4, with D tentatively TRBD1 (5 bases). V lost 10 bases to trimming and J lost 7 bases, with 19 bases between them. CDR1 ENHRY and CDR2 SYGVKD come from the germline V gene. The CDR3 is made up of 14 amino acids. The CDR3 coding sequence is TGTGCCACCTCCTTAATGGGGCGCGTTGAAAAACTGTTTTTT. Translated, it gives CATSLMGRVEKLFF.

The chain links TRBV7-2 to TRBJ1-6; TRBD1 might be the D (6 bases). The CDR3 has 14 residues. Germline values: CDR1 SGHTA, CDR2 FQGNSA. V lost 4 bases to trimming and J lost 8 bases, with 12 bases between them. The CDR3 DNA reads TGTGCCAGCAGCTCGCCGGGACACCATTCACCCCTCCACTTT. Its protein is CASSSPGHHSPLHF.

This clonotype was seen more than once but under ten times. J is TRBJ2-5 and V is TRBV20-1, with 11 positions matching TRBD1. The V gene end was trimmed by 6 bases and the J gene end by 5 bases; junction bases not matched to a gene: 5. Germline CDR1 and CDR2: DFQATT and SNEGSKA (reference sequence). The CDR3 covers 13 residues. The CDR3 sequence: CSARTGGSETQYF. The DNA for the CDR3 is TGCAGTGCCCGGACAGGGGGCTCGGAGACCCAGTACTTC.

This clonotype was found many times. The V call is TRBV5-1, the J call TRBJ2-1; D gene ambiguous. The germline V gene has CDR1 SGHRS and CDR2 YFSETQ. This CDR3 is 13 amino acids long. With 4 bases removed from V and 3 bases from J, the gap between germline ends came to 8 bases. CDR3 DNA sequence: TGCGCCAGCAGCGGCCAGGTCTACAATGAGCAGTTCTTC. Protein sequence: CASSGQVYNEQFF.

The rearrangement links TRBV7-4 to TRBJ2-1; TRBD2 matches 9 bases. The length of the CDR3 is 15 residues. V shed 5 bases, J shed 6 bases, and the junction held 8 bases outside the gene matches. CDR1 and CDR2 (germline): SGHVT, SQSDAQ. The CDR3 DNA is TGTGCCAGCAGCCTTCTAGCGGGATGCGGCAATGAGCAGTTCTTC. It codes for CASSLLAGCGNEQFF.

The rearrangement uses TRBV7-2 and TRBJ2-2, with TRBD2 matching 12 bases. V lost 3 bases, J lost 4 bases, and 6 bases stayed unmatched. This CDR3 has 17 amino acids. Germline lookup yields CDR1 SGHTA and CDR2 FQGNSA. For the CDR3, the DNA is TGTGCCAGCAGCTTTGGTCGACTAGCGGGAGTCACCGGGGAGCTGTTTTTT. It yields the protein CASSFGRLAGVTGELFF. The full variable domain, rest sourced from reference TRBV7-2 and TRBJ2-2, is GAGVSQSPSNKVTEKGKDVELRCDPISGHTALYWYRQSLGQGLEFLIYFQGNSAPDKSGLPSDRFSAERTGGSVSTLTIQRTQQEDSAVYLCASSFGRLAGVTGELFFGEGSRLTVL.

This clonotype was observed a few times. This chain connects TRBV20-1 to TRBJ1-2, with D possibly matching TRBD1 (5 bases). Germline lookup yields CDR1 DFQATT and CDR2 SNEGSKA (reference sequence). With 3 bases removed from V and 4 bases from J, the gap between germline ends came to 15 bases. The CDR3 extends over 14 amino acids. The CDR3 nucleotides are TGCAGTGCTAGTGGCAGGGCGAGTGGCTATGGCTACACCTTC. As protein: CSASGRASGYGYTF.

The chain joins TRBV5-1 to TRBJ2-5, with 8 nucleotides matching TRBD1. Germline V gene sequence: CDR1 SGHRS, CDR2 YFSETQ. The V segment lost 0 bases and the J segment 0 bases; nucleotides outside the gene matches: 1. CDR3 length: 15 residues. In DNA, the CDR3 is TGCGCCAGCAGCTTGGGGGACAGGTACCAAGAGACCCAGTACTTC. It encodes CASSLGDRYQETQYF.

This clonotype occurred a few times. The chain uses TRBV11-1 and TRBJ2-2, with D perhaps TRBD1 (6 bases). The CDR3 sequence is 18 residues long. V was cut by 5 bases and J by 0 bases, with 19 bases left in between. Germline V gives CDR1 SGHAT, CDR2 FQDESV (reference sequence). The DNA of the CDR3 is TGTGCCAGCAGCCTCGGGACAAGAATCCTCGCGAACACCGGGGAGCTGTTTTTT. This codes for CASSLGTRILANTGELFF.

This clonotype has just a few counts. In DNA form, the CDR3 reads TGCAGTGCTAGAGAGAGTAGCGGGAGGGCCTACGAGCAGTACTTC. Translation gives CSARESSGRAYEQYF. J is TRBJ2-7 and V is TRBV20-1, with 11 bases that match TRBD2. Germline-derived CDR1 and CDR2 are DFQATT and SNEGSKA (reference sequence). Losses at the gene ends were 0 bases for V and 2 bases for J; bases not matched to a gene: 3. The CDR3 is made up of 15 amino acids.